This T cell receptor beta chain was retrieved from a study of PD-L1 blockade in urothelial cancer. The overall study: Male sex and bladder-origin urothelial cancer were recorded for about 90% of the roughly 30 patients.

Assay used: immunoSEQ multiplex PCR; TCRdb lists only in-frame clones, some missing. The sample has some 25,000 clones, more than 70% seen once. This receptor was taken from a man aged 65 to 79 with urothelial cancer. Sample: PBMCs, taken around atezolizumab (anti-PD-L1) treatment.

In DNA form, the CDR3 reads TGTGCCAGCAGCGTAGGTCCTCACCCGCAGGGTGAAGCTTTCTTT. Encoded protein: CASSVGPHPQGEAFF. V and J are TRBV9 and TRBJ1-1; D may be TRBD1 (5 bases). Germline CDR1 reads SGDLS; CDR2 reads YYNGEE. The CDR3 is 15 amino acids. Between the trimmed V and J ends, which lost 0 bases and 7 bases, there was a span of 16 bases.